The present TCR delta chain was sequenced within a study of γδ T cells in repeated Plasmodium falciparum infection. The overall study: Timepoints: baseline, immediately before selected infections, and 21 days after every infection.

This clone is categorized as medium-sized. TCRdb processed the multiplex PCR reads again with the CATT caller. The sample has about 48,000 delta-chain clones, roughly 1.5% seen once. The CDR3 length is 15 residues. Germline CDR1 TSWWSYY, CDR2 QGS. Trimming took off 5 bases at V and 8 bases at J, with 21 bases between the two ends. Bulk repertoires came from Vgamma9/Vdelta2+ or Vdelta2-negative gammadelta T cells flow-sorted from PBMC. V usage is TRDV1 and J usage is TRDJ1; TRDD2 might be the D (5 bases). The TCR was taken from a pool of human donors (malaria-infected and uninfected, not separated). What was sequenced was gamma-delta T cells from blood. The CDR3: CALGTSPPPPAKLIF. The DNA for the CDR3 is TGTGCTCTTGGGACTTCCCCCCCGCCCCCGGCCAAACTCATCTTT.